The entry that follows covers one T cell receptor (beta chain) sequence. Antigen specificity is unknown. CDR3 length: 16 amino acids. CDR1 KGHSH and CDR2 LQKENI come from the germline V gene. After removal of 3 bases from V and 6 bases from J, the junction contained 13 bases not matched to a gene. The data are from a study of cytomegalovirus exposure and HLA in healthy donors. Regarding the study as a whole: The records held CMV serostatus as the only immune exposure information.

PCR employed 60 Vbeta and 13 Jbeta primers. TCRdb keeps only in-frame clones here, not all; method: immunoSEQ multiplex PCR. The sample has roughly 200,000 clones, roughly 79% seen once. Sequencing was done on a sample of PBMCs. The TCR was taken from a male donor in good health and CMV-seronegative. The chain carries TRBV18 and TRBJ1-1; 7 positions agree with TRBD1. CDR3 nucleotides: TGTGCCAGCTCACCGCGACAGGGTTCGGGCTTCCCTGAAGCTTTCTTT. Translated: CASSPRQGSGFPEAFF.